The 25 T cell receptor beta chains reported below all come from one sample, sequenced in a study of blood T cell repertoires in COVID-19 (dated by TCRdb to about 2020). The library was built by means of the immunoSEQ multiplex PCR assay. The source is immuneACCESS, and TCRdb retained only in-frame sequences with V and J called. Part of the clones is not carried over; for the studies checked, unresolved V genes explain less than half of this, and the remainder is unexplained. Present in this sample are some 45,000 clones, roughly 93% of which were seen just once. Clones ranked in the top ten supply under 9.5% of the sample. Sequencing input: peripheral blood. Every receptor here comes from a man in his fifties with active COVID-19.

The genes are TRBV5-4 and TRBJ2-7; 10 bases line up with TRBD2. From germline, CDR1 is SGHNT and CDR2 YYREEE (reference sequence). J was trimmed by 5 bases and V by 5 bases; bases with no gene match: 7. This CDR3 contains 14 residues. The CDR3 DNA reads TGTGCCAGCAGGACAACTAGCGGGGCTAACGAGCAGTACTTC. This translates into CASRTTSGANEQYF.

The V and J genes are TRBV19 and TRBJ2-2, with D possibly being TRBD1 (6 bases). V dropped 7 bases and J dropped 0 bases, with 18 bases sitting between them. This CDR3 contains 17 residues. Germline CDR1 LNHDA, CDR2 SQIVND (reference sequence). The CDR3 DNA follows: TGTGCCAGTACTCAGTCCTTGGGGGCCACGAACACCGGGGAGCTGTTTTTT. This encodes CASTQSLGATNTGELFF.

The chain combines TRBV3-1 (or the pseudogene TRBV3-2) with TRBJ2-6; unclear D gene. This CDR3 has 16 residues. Trimming left V 0 bases short and J 1 base short, with 7 bases between. The germline gives CDR1 LGHDT, CDR2 YNNKEL (reference sequence). CDR3 residues: CASSQDSGSGANVLTF. The CDR3 nucleotides read TGTGCCAGCAGCCAAGATTCCGGGTCTGGGGCCAACGTCCTGACTTTC.

This sequence joins TRBV5-1 and TRBJ1-1; D is perhaps TRBD1 (5 bases). V was shortened by 4 bases and J by 3 bases, with 10 bases between the two germline ends. This CDR3 has 13 residues. Germline CDR1 SGHRS, CDR2 YFSETQ. As DNA, the CDR3 is TGCGCCAGCAGCCCTCAGGGTGACACTGAAGCTTTCTTT. Translated, it gives CASSPQGDTEAFF.

V and J are TRBV6-6 and TRBJ2-2; D unclear. Trimming shortened V by 6 bases and J by 6 bases, and 11 bases separated the two germline ends. This CDR3 is 13 amino acids long. Germline CDR1 reads MNHNY; CDR2 reads SVGAGI (reference sequence). The CDR3 nucleotides read TGTGCCAGCAGCCTATCCTCCTCCGGGGAGCTGTTTTTT. Its translation: CASSLSSSGELFF.

V is TRBV5-6 and J is TRBJ1-2; TRBD1 matches 9 bases. CDR3 length: 12 residues. The germline CDR1 and CDR2 sequences are SGHDT and YYEEEE. The J segment lost 14 bases and the V segment lost 1 base, leaving 6 bases of the junction unmatched. The CDR3 DNA follows: TGTGCCAGCAGCTTGACAGGGGGCCACTGGACCTTC. Protein sequence: CASSLTGGHWTF.

A remark on this clone: An end of the junction does not agree with germline; a read error may underlie this. The chain couples TRBV11-3 to TRBJ2-1; D is possibly TRBD1 (6 bases). The germline V gene has CDR1 SGHNT and CDR2 YENEEA. The CDR3 is 11 amino acids. The CDR3 bases are TGTGCCAGCAGCAGGACAGCAGGAAGAATCTTC. Encoded protein: CASSRTAGRIF.

The chain carries TRBV4-1 and TRBJ2-7; possible D gene TRBD1, 5 bases. Trimming removed 4 bases at V and 4 bases at J, with 17 bases between. CDR1 is MGHRA and CDR2 is YSYEKL in the germline V gene. The CDR3 has 15 residues. CDR3 DNA sequence: TGCGCCAGCAGCCTCCTTTCGGCAGGGCAGTACGAGCAGTACTTC. As protein: CASSLLSAGQYEQYF.

This chain uses TRBV7-3 with TRBJ1-1; perhaps TRBD1 as D (6 bases). The CDR3 sequence is 14 residues long. Germline-derived CDR1 and CDR2 are SGHTA and FQGTGA. V lost 5 bases and J lost 5, with 15 bases in between. CDR3 nucleotide sequence: TGTGCCAGCAGCGCCCGGGGAGGGGGTACTGAAGCTTTCTTT. Translation: CASSARGGGTEAFF.

The chain is built from TRBV20-1 and TRBJ2-7; TRBD1 agrees at 8 bases. V lost 6 bases to trimming and J lost 2 bases; unmatched junction nucleotides: 9. In germline, CDR1 is DFQATT, CDR2 SNEGSKA (reference sequence). This CDR3 has 14 residues. The CDR3 bases are TGCAGTGCGAGTGGACAGGGATTTACCTACGAGCAGTACTTC. This gives the protein CSASGQGFTYEQYF.

The V gene is TRBV24-1, the J gene TRBJ2-5; D possibly corresponds to TRBD2 (6 bases). Germline V gene sequence: CDR1 KGHDR, CDR2 SFDVKD. The CDR3 loop spans 13 amino acids. V dropped 7 bases and J dropped 2 bases, with 10 bases sitting between them. CDR3 nucleotide sequence: TGTGCCACCAGCGGGACTCCGCAAGAGACCCAGTACTTC. This codes for CATSGTPQETQYF.

The chain combines TRBV5-1 with TRBJ2-7; D is possibly TRBD1 (7 bases). Germline V gene sequence: CDR1 SGHRS, CDR2 YFSETQ. The CDR3 is made up of 14 amino acids. The V end lost 5 bases, the J end lost 5 bases, and 17 bases lay between the germline ends. The CDR3 loop reads CASSQRGPGDEQYF. The CDR3 bases are TGCGCCAGCAGTCAGAGGGGGCCGGGAGACGAGCAGTACTTC.

V gene TRBV9 combines with J gene TRBJ2-2; 11 positions agree with TRBD2. The CDR3 spans 17 residues. Trimming at V came to 1 base and at J to 7 bases, leaving 9 bases not matched to a gene. Per the germline V gene, CDR1 is SGDLS and CDR2 is YYNGEE. CDR3 loop: CASSVRVAGGRGGELFF. DNA of the CDR3: TGTGCCAGCAGCGTACGGGTAGCGGGAGGGCGCGGCGGGGAGCTGTTTTTT.

This clone has a single count. The gene calls are TRBV28 and TRBJ1-1; weak D call: TRBD1 (6 bases). This CDR3 is built from 15 residues. Trimming removed 4 bases from V and 2 bases from J, with 14 bases in between. CDR1 and CDR2 (germline): MDHEN, SYDVKM. CDR3 nucleotides: TGTGCCAGCAGTTCCGGACAGACCCTAAACACTGAAGCTTTCTTT. It is translated as CASSSGQTLNTEAFF.

The J gene is TRBJ2-4, the V gene TRBV28; the D gene is possibly TRBD1 (6 bases). Germline CDR1 reads MDHEN; CDR2 reads SYDVKM. The CDR3 contains 16 residues. The V end lost 4 bases, the J end lost 0 bases, and 13 bases lay between the germline ends. Here the CDR3 DNA reads TGTGCCAGCAGTTCCTGGGACAATGTAGCCAAAAACATTCAGTACTTC. Amino acids: CASSSWDNVAKNIQYF.

The V gene is TRBV2, the J gene TRBJ2-3; possibly TRBD2 for D (6 bases). The CDR3 contains 13 residues. The ends were cut back, 7 bases at V and 4 bases at J, with 12 bases in the middle. CDR1 is SNHLY and CDR2 is FYNNEI in the germline V gene. Here the CDR3 reads CASKRDLSDTQYF. CDR3 DNA sequence: TGTGCCAGCAAAAGGGACTTGTCAGATACGCAGTATTTT.

The gene calls are TRBV9 and TRBJ1-1; maybe TRBD1 (6 bases). The germline V gene encodes CDR1 SGDLS and CDR2 YYNGEE. The CDR3 is 18 residues long. Trimming removed 0 bases at V and 1 base at J, with 19 bases between. The CDR3 sequence: CASSVGTVGALQNTEAFF. CDR3 nucleotide sequence: TGTGCCAGCAGCGTAGGGACGGTGGGGGCCCTTCAGAACACTGAAGCTTTCTTT.

The genes are TRBV28 and TRBJ1-3, with 10 positions matching TRBD1. Germline V CDR1 and CDR2: MDHEN, SYDVKM. This CDR3 contains 15 residues. V was pared by 7 bases and J by 6 bases, with 9 bases of the junction left unmatched. The CDR3 DNA is TGTGCCAGCAAATCCCCCGGACAGGGGGAAAACACCATATATTTT. Protein: CASKSPGQGENTIYF.

This sequence joins TRBV28 and TRBJ2-1, with D tentatively TRBD2 (6 bases). V was cut by 5 bases and J by 6 bases, with 11 bases left in between. Germline V gives CDR1 MDHEN, CDR2 SYDVKM. This CDR3 has 13 amino acids. The CDR3 here is CASSPPGGNEQFF. The CDR3 bases are TGTGCCAGCAGTCCGCCCGGGGGCAATGAGCAGTTCTTC.

The V gene is TRBV4-1, the J gene TRBJ1-3, with TRBD1 matching over 7 bases. The V and J ends lost 3 bases and 0 bases, in that order; junction bases with no gene match: 8. This CDR3 is 17 amino acids long. Germline lookup yields CDR1 MGHRA and CDR2 YSYEKL. CDR3 protein: CASSQPFQGGSGNTIYF. CDR3 sequence (DNA): TGCGCCAGCAGCCAGCCCTTCCAGGGGGGCTCTGGAAACACCATATATTTT.

This chain connects TRBV6-1 to TRBJ1-3, with D possibly matching TRBD1 (5 bases). The V end lost 3 bases, the J end lost 0 bases, and 15 bases lay between the germline ends. Germline CDR1 and CDR2: MNHNS and SASEGT. The CDR3 runs 17 residues. CDR3 DNA: TGTGCCAGCAGTGAGGGAGGGGAGTATCTCTCTGGAAACACCATATATTTT. Protein: CASSEGGEYLSGNTIYF.

The V and J genes are TRBV19 and TRBJ1-5; no firm D call. The V end lost 5 bases, the J end lost 6 bases, and 5 bases lay between the germline ends. This CDR3 has 11 residues. Germline V gene sequence: CDR1 LNHDA, CDR2 SQIVND (reference sequence). In DNA form, the CDR3 reads TGTGCCAGTAGTCGGGGTCAGCCCCAGCATTTT. It translates to CASSRGQPQHF.

The chain couples TRBV28 to TRBJ1-5, with D perhaps TRBD1 (5 bases). The CDR3 runs 13 residues. In germline, CDR1 is MDHEN, CDR2 SYDVKM. Trimming took off 2 bases at V and 4 bases at J, with 6 bases between the two ends. CDR3 residues: CASSLKGNQPQHF. CDR3 bases: TGTGCCAGCAGTTTAAAGGGGAATCAGCCCCAGCATTTT.

The chain employs TRBV9 and TRBJ2-7; 10 bases match TRBD1. V dropped 0 bases and J dropped 3; count of bases not matched to a gene: 3. Germline V gene sequence: CDR1 SGDLS, CDR2 YYNGEE. The CDR3 is 15 residues long. The CDR3 sequence is CASSVGGQGIYEQYF. DNA of the CDR3: TGTGCCAGCAGCGTAGGGGGACAGGGGATCTACGAGCAGTACTTC.

This clone was observed a single time. This chain's CDR3 is CASSLRAGVNTEAFF. The CDR3 DNA is TGTGCCAGCAGCTTACGGGCGGGGGTGAACACTGAAGCTTTCTTT. V is TRBV7-6 and J is TRBJ1-1; tentatively, D is TRBD1 (5 bases). Germline CDR1 SGHVS, CDR2 FNYEAQ. The CDR3 consists of 15 residues. The V and J ends lost 2 bases and 0 bases respectively, with 10 bases between them.